The clone carrying this T cell receptor beta chain was observed once. The CDR3 has 16 residues. V shed 5 bases and J shed 3 bases, with 17 bases lying between them. CDR1 MDHEN and CDR2 SYDVKM come from the germline V gene. The donors were part of the approximately 120-subject validation cohort, which stood apart from the roughly 700-subject first cohort. The data were obtained in a study of cytomegalovirus exposure and HLA in healthy donors. Data came from immunoSEQ multiplex PCR; TCRdb stores just in-frame clones and leaves some out. This table has about 350,000 clones, roughly 87% appearing once. Sequences were obtained from PBMCs. The clonotype was recovered from a woman aged 30 to 39 in good health and CMV-seropositive. This chain joins TRBV28 and TRBJ2-1, with a possible D match to TRBD2 (5 bases). The CDR3 sequence is CASSLFVWSGYNEQFF. Written as DNA, the CDR3 is TGTGCCAGCAGTCTTTTCGTTTGGAGCGGCTACAATGAGCAGTTCTTC.